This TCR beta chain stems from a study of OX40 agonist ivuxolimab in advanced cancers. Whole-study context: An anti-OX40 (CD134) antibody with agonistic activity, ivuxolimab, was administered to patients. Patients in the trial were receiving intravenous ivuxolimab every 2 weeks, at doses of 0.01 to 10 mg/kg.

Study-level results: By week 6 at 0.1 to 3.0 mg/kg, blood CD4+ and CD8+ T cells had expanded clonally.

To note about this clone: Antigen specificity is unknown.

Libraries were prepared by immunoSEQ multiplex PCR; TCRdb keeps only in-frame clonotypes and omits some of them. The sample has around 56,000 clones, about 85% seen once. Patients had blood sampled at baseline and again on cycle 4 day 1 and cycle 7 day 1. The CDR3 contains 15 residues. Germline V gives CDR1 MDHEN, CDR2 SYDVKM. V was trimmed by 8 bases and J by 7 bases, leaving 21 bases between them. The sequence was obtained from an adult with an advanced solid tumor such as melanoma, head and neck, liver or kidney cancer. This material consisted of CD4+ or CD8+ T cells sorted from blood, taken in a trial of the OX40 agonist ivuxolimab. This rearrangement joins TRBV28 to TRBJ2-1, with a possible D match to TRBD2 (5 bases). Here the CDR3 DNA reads TGTGCCAGCGGCCCATCTGGGTGGGAGATGAATGAGCAGTTCTTC. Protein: CASGPSGWEMNEQFF.